Following are 15 T cell receptor beta chains from one sample sequenced in a study of blood T cell repertoires in COVID-19. Assay used: immunoSEQ multiplex PCR; TCRdb lists only in-frame clones, some missing. The sample lists 85,000 to 100,000 clones, 60% to 85% occurring once. Sequenced input: peripheral blood. The source is a man aged 50-60 years who had recovered from COVID-19.

The CDR3 nucleotides are TGTGCCAGCAGTGGGGGGACAGGGAGGTCCTATAATTCACCCCTCCACTTT. It codes for CASSGGTGRSYNSPLHF. The chain combines TRBV28 with TRBJ1-6; 9 bases align to TRBD1. The CDR3 extends over 17 amino acids. Unmatched junction bases numbered 6, after V lost 5 bases and J lost 1 base. Germline assignment: CDR1 MDHEN and CDR2 SYDVKM.

This clone was recorded a few times. The gene calls are TRBV3-1 (or the pseudogene TRBV3-2) and TRBJ1-1, with D unresolved. CDR1 and CDR2 (germline): LGHDT, YNNKEL (reference sequence). This CDR3 contains 16 residues. With 1 base removed from V and 0 bases from J, the gap between germline ends came to 12 bases. The chain's CDR3 is CASSQGFGFMNTEAFF. The CDR3 coding sequence is TGTGCCAGCAGCCAAGGATTCGGTTTCATGAACACTGAAGCTTTCTTT.

The J gene is TRBJ1-5, the V gene TRBV27; 7 bases are shared with TRBD1. The trim removed 6 bases at V and 3 bases at J, leaving 5 bases unmatched. Germline CDR1 and CDR2: MNHEY and SMNVEV (reference sequence). CDR3 length: 14 amino acids. CDR3: CASREGANNQPQHF. The CDR3 coding sequence is TGTGCCAGCAGAGAGGGGGCGAACAATCAGCCCCAGCATTTT.

The chain carries TRBV3-1 (or the pseudogene TRBV3-2) and TRBJ1-1, with D unresolved. The CDR3 length is 15 residues. Deletions cut 4 bases from V and 4 bases from J, with 16 bases between. From germline, CDR1 is LGHDT and CDR2 YNNKEL (reference sequence). The CDR3 loop is CASSPWGGQGTEAFF. The CDR3 DNA sequence: TGTGCCAGCAGCCCCTGGGGAGGGCAAGGCACTGAAGCTTTCTTT.

V and J are TRBV7-2 and TRBJ2-1; weak D call: TRBD2 (6 bases). This CDR3 region has 11 residues. V was shortened by 7 bases and J by 10 bases, with 11 bases between the two germline ends. The V gene's germline CDR1 is SGHTA and CDR2 FQGNSA. The CDR3 coding sequence is TGTGCCAGCACCCGGGGGTCGGAGCAGTTCTTC. Its protein product is CASTRGSEQFF.

The rearrangement joins TRBV3-1 (or the pseudogene TRBV3-2) to TRBJ2-4, with D unclear. Germline V gives CDR1 LGHDT, CDR2 YNNKEL (reference sequence). V gave up 5 bases and J gave up 7 bases, with 12 bases separating them. This CDR3 has 13 residues. The CDR3 spells CASSLNYGNIQYF. The CDR3 DNA reads TGTGCCAGCAGCTTAAACTATGGGAACATTCAGTACTTC.

This clone occurred many times. The V call is TRBV9, the J call TRBJ1-5; D uncertain. Trimming stripped 0 bases from V and 4 bases from J, with 5 bases between. From germline, CDR1 is SGDLS and CDR2 YYNGEE. The CDR3 contains 13 residues. CDR3 DNA: TGTGCCAGCAGCGTAGACTGGAATCAGCCCCAGCATTTT. Protein product: CASSVDWNQPQHF.

This clone was recorded once. The chain employs TRBV15 and TRBJ2-3, with D perhaps TRBD2 (6 bases). Per germline, CDR1 LNHNV and CDR2 YYDKDF (reference sequence). The CDR3 sequence is 14 residues long. Trimming pared 6 bases from V and 0 bases from J, leaving 10 bases between. The CDR3 sequence: CATSTAGSTDTQYF. The CDR3 DNA sequence: TGTGCCACCAGTACGGCGGGGAGCACAGATACGCAGTATTTT.

This clone was seen once. The chain is built from TRBV18 and TRBJ2-7; 9 bases align to TRBD2. Germline CDR1 and CDR2: KGHSH and LQKENI. J gave up 2 bases and V 3 bases, and 5 bases lay outside the gene matches. The CDR3 contains 15 residues. This CDR3 is CASSPGTSSTYEQYF. Written as DNA, the CDR3 is TGTGCCAGCTCACCCGGGACTAGCTCGACCTACGAGCAGTACTTC. Filled out from reference TRBV18 and TRBJ2-7, the complete variable domain reads NAGVMQNPRHLVRRRGQEARLRCSPMKGHSHVYWYRQLPEEGLKFMVYLQKENIIDESGMPKERFSAEFPKEGPSILRIQQVVRGDSAAYFCASSPGTSSTYEQYFGPGTRLTVT.

The CDR3, as DNA: TGTGCCAGCAGCTTACAGGAGGGCTACGAGCAGTACTTC. Protein: CASSLQEGYEQYF. V gene TRBV5-5 combines with J gene TRBJ2-7, with a tentative D call TRBD2 (6 bases). The V end lost 2 bases, the J end lost 3 bases, and 9 bases lay between the germline ends. Germline loops: CDR1 SGHKS, CDR2 YYEKEE (reference sequence). The CDR3 totals 13 residues.

This clone came up once. The rearrangement joins TRBV7-9 to TRBJ1-1; maybe TRBD1 (5 bases). The CDR3 length is 13 residues. Trimming took 5 bases from V and 5 from J, leaving 12 bases between them. Per germline, CDR1 SEHNR and CDR2 FQNEAQ (reference sequence). The CDR3 here is CASSHSGGTEAFF. The CDR3, as DNA: TGTGCCAGCAGCCATTCTGGGGGGACTGAAGCTTTCTTT.

There are many counts of this clone. The V call is TRBV12-3 or TRBV12-4, the J call TRBJ2-1; D unresolved. Trimming stripped 3 bases from V and 1 base from J, with 4 bases between. The CDR3 sequence is 13 residues long. CDR3 DNA: TGTGCCAGCAGTTTGGCTTCCTACAATGAGCAGTTCTTC. Protein: CASSLASYNEQFF.

The V and J genes are TRBV5-8 and TRBJ2-2; 9 positions agree with TRBD1. V dropped 0 bases and J dropped 5; count of bases not matched to a gene: 5. Germline CDR1 and CDR2: SGHTS and YDEGEE. This CDR3 spans 16 amino acids. The CDR3, as DNA: TGTGCCAGCAGCTTGGATTCGGGACAGGGAACCGGGGAGCTGTTTTTT. This encodes CASSLDSGQGTGELFF.

This chain joins TRBV28 and TRBJ1-1, with D tentatively TRBD1 (6 bases). Germline V lookup: CDR1 MDHEN, CDR2 SYDVKM. Deletions cut 3 bases from V and 1 base from J, with 12 bases between. The length of the CDR3 is 15 residues. The CDR3 DNA is TGTGCCAGCAGTTTGGCCCGAGGGGGGAACACTGAAGCTTTCTTT. This sequence encodes CASSLARGGNTEAFF.

The chain is built from TRBV12-3 or TRBV12-4 and TRBJ2-2, with a possible D match to TRBD1 (5 bases). Deletions cut 6 bases from V and 6 bases from J, with 8 bases between. The CDR3 contains 12 residues. The CDR3 DNA is TGTGCCAGCAGCCAGGGTGCCGGGGAGCTGTTTTTT. It specifies CASSQGAGELFF.